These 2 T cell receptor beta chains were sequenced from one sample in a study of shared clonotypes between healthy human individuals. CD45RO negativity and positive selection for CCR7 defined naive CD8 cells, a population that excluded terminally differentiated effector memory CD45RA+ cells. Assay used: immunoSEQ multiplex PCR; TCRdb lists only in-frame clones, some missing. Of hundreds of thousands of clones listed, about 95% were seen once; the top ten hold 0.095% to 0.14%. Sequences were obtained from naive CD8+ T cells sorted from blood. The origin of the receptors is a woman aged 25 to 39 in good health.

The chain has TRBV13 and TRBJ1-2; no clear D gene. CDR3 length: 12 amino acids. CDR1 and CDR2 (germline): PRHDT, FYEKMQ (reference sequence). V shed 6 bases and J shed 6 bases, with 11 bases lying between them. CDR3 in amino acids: CASRLIRHGYTF. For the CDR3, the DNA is TGTGCCAGCAGACTTATCAGGCATGGCTACACCTTC.

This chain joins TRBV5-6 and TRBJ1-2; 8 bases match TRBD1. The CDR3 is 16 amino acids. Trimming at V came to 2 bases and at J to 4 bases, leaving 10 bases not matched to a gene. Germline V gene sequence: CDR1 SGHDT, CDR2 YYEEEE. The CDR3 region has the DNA TGTGCCAGCAGCTTTCAGGGGGCCTCATTCTTCTATGGCTACACCTTC. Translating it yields CASSFQGASFFYGYTF.